Detailed here is one T cell receptor (beta chain). The entry originates in a study of PD-L1 blockade in urothelial cancer. Study-wide background: In the patient group, about 90% of the roughly 29 were males with bladder-origin urothelial cancer. Treatment start was followed by blood analysis at 3 weeks (second dose) and again at 6 weeks.

Each PCR received spiked synthetic TCR analog templates. TCRdb's table, derived via immunoSEQ multiplex PCR, lists solely in-frame clones and lacks some. The sample yields more than 40,000 clones, about 83% seen once. Documented time point: peripheral blood 6 weeks after treatment start. All patients handed over anywhere from 1 to 8 samples, pretreatment and on-treatment. Germline CDR1 SGDLS, CDR2 YYNGEE. V lost 2 bases and J lost 5; bases outside the gene matches: 18. This CDR3 has 19 residues. The TCR was taken from a man between 60 and 75 years old with urothelial cancer. Sequenced material: PBMCs, taken around atezolizumab (anti-PD-L1) treatment. V usage is TRBV9 and J usage is TRBJ1-3, with 8 bases matching TRBD1. The CDR3 sequence: CASSVGPGQAAQSRNTIYF. CDR3 nucleotides: TGTGCCAGCAGCGTCGGACCGGGACAGGCTGCTCAGTCAAGAAACACCATATATTTT.